This is a list of T cell receptor beta chains from one sample in a study of shared clonotypes between healthy human individuals. Clones were read by immunoSEQ multiplex PCR, and TCRdb kept only the in-frame ones, dropping some. The data contain some 2.1 million clones, 90% to 95% of them singletons. The sample taken for sequencing was naive CD4+ T cells sorted from blood. These receptor sequences come from a man aged 18 to 29 in good health. Each CDR3 is given with its conserved first and last residue. Each record gives: V gene, D gene, J gene, clone size, CDR3 protein, CDR3 DNA. The D gene is left open where the match is weak. Some rows mark clone size as missing; the rest say once, few, many or name a class of expanded clone.

v_gene: TRBV5-1; d_gene: .; j_gene: TRBJ2-3; abundance: .; CDR3aa: CASRELDSPTDTQYF; CDR3nt: TGCGCCAGCAGAGAACTGGACTCTCCCACAGATACGCAGTATTTT
v_gene: TRBV7-3; d_gene: .; j_gene: TRBJ2-7; abundance: .; CDR3aa: CASSPPRAAGRETYEQYF; CDR3nt: TGTGCCAGCAGCCCACCGAGAGCGGCGGGCAGGGAGACCTACGAGCAGTACTTC
v_gene: TRBV28; d_gene: .; j_gene: TRBJ2-6; abundance: .; CDR3aa: CASSPPSGRVSGANVLTF; CDR3nt: TGTGCCAGCAGTCCCCCATCGGGACGGGTCTCTGGGGCCAACGTCCTGACTTTC
v_gene: TRBV28; d_gene: .; j_gene: TRBJ1-5; abundance: .; CDR3aa: CASSLGRRSNQPQHF; CDR3nt: TGTGCCAGCAGTTTGGGGAGGAGAAGCAATCAGCCCCAGCATTTT
v_gene: TRBV28; d_gene: .; j_gene: TRBJ1-2; abundance: .; CDR3aa: CASSLQRERFGGKNGYTF; CDR3nt: TGTGCCAGCAGTTTACAGCGGGAACGATTCGGGGGGAAGAATGGCTACACCTTC
v_gene: TRBV7-9; d_gene: TRBD1; j_gene: TRBJ2-7; abundance: .; CDR3aa: CASSPGTGRYEQYF; CDR3nt: TGTGCCAGCAGCCCCGGGACAGGGCGATACGAGCAGTACTTC
v_gene: TRBV5-1; d_gene: TRBD1; j_gene: TRBJ1-3; abundance: .; CDR3aa: CASSRDRVGNTIYF; CDR3nt: TGCGCCAGCAGCAGGGACAGGGTTGGAAACACCATATATTTT
v_gene: TRBV9; d_gene: TRBD1; j_gene: TRBJ2-4; abundance: once; CDR3aa: CASSVDGTGQNIQYF; CDR3nt: TGTGCCAGCAGCGTAGACGGGACAGGACAAAACATTCAGTACTTC
v_gene: TRBV5-4; d_gene: TRBD2; j_gene: TRBJ2-7; abundance: .; CDR3aa: CASSLDSGASYEQYF; CDR3nt: TGTGCCAGCAGCTTGGATAGCGGGGCATCCTACGAGCAGTACTTC
v_gene: TRBV7-9; d_gene: .; j_gene: TRBJ1-2; abundance: .; CDR3aa: CASSSLYGYTF; CDR3nt: TGTGCCAGCAGCTCGTTGTATGGCTACACCTTC
v_gene: TRBV12-5; d_gene: .; j_gene: TRBJ1-5; abundance: .; CDR3aa: CASGLPTPYSNQPQHF; CDR3nt: TGTGCTAGTGGTTTGCCCACACCTTATAGCAATCAGCCCCAGCATTTT
v_gene: TRBV7-2; d_gene: TRBD2; j_gene: TRBJ2-3; abundance: .; CDR3aa: CASSVKTSRSTDTQYF; CDR3nt: TGTGCCAGCAGCGTCAAGACTAGCCGGAGCACAGATACGCAGTATTTT
v_gene: TRBV10-1; d_gene: .; j_gene: TRBJ2-3; abundance: .; CDR3aa: CASSESLSLTQYF; CDR3nt: TGCGCCAGCAGTGAGTCCCTAAGCCTTACGCAGTATTTT
v_gene: TRBV20-1; d_gene: .; j_gene: TRBJ2-5; abundance: .; CDR3aa: CSGGGVETQYF; CDR3nt: TGCAGTGGTGGGGGAGTAGAGACCCAGTACTTC
v_gene: TRBV11-3; d_gene: .; j_gene: TRBJ2-2; abundance: .; CDR3aa: CASSLDPVGELFF; CDR3nt: TGTGCCAGCAGCTTAGATCCGGTCGGGGAGCTGTTTTTT
v_gene: TRBV28; d_gene: .; j_gene: TRBJ2-2; abundance: .; CDR3aa: CASHPPSTPGELFF; CDR3nt: TGTGCCAGCCATCCCCCTAGTACACCCGGGGAGCTGTTTTTT
v_gene: TRBV5-1; d_gene: .; j_gene: TRBJ1-1; abundance: .; CDR3aa: CASSVLPQGVNTEAFF; CDR3nt: TGCGCCAGCAGCGTGTTACCCCAAGGAGTGAACACTGAAGCTTTCTTT
v_gene: TRBV27; d_gene: TRBD1; j_gene: TRBJ2-7; abundance: .; CDR3aa: CASSYRGSYEQYF; CDR3nt: TGTGCCAGCAGTTACAGGGGATCCTACGAGCAGTACTTC
v_gene: TRBV5-4; d_gene: TRBD1; j_gene: TRBJ2-7; abundance: .; CDR3aa: CASSLPDRGTEQYF; CDR3nt: TGTGCCAGCAGCTTGCCGGACAGGGGGACGGAGCAGTACTTC
v_gene: TRBV5-4; d_gene: TRBD1; j_gene: TRBJ1-2; abundance: .; CDR3aa: CASSWGTGVGGYTF; CDR3nt: TGTGCCAGCAGCTGGGGAACAGGGGTAGGGGGCTACACCTTC
v_gene: TRBV4-2; d_gene: TRBD1; j_gene: TRBJ2-7; abundance: .; CDR3aa: CASSPIEQGAAYEQYF; CDR3nt: TGTGCCAGCAGCCCTATTGAACAGGGGGCGGCTTACGAGCAGTACTTC
v_gene: TRBV5-6; d_gene: .; j_gene: TRBJ1-2; abundance: .; CDR3aa: CASSFGQIYGYTF; CDR3nt: TGTGCCAGCAGCTTTGGCCAGATCTATGGCTACACCTTC
v_gene: TRBV9; d_gene: .; j_gene: TRBJ1-2; abundance: .; CDR3aa: CASSGDTNYGYTF; CDR3nt: TGTGCCAGCAGCGGGGACACAAACTATGGCTACACCTTC
v_gene: TRBV6-1; d_gene: TRBD2; j_gene: TRBJ2-4; abundance: .; CDR3aa: CASWGGGNIQYF; CDR3nt: TGTGCCAGCTGGGGCGGGGGGAACATTCAGTACTTC
v_gene: TRBV5-1; d_gene: TRBD1; j_gene: TRBJ1-4; abundance: .; CDR3aa: CASSRDSNEKLFF; CDR3nt: TGCGCCAGCAGTAGGGACAGTAATGAAAAACTGTTTTTT
v_gene: TRBV18; d_gene: TRBD2; j_gene: TRBJ2-7; abundance: few; CDR3aa: CASSPTSGGNYEQYF; CDR3nt: TGTGCCAGCTCACCAACTAGCGGGGGGAATTACGAGCAGTACTTC
v_gene: TRBV11-2; d_gene: .; j_gene: TRBJ2-3; abundance: .; CDR3aa: CASSLGASMPTDTQYF; CDR3nt: TGTGCCAGCAGCTTAGGGGCCTCGATGCCCACAGATACGCAGTATTTT
v_gene: TRBV2; d_gene: .; j_gene: TRBJ1-4; abundance: .; CDR3aa: CASSPGQRGEKLFF; CDR3nt: TGTGCCAGCAGCCCGGGACAAAGAGGGGAAAAACTGTTTTTT
v_gene: TRBV6-1; d_gene: .; j_gene: TRBJ2-5; abundance: .; CDR3aa: CASRDGVETQYF; CDR3nt: TGTGCCAGCAGAGACGGAGTAGAGACCCAGTACTTC
v_gene: TRBV5-1; d_gene: TRBD2; j_gene: TRBJ2-7; abundance: .; CDR3aa: CASSEAEASGSYEQYF; CDR3nt: TGCGCCAGCAGCGAGGCGGAGGCTAGCGGCTCCTACGAGCAGTACTTC
v_gene: TRBV10-2; d_gene: .; j_gene: TRBJ2-7; abundance: .; CDR3aa: CASSESGRSYEQYF; CDR3nt: TGCGCCAGCAGTGAGTCGGGAAGATCCTACGAGCAGTACTTC
v_gene: TRBV4-2; d_gene: .; j_gene: TRBJ2-3; abundance: .; CDR3aa: CASSQDSQGGGDTQYF; CDR3nt: TGTGCCAGCAGCCAAGATTCACAGGGTGGGGGGGATACGCAGTATTTT
v_gene: TRBV5-1; d_gene: .; j_gene: TRBJ2-3; abundance: .; CDR3aa: CASSLVGSTDTQYF; CDR3nt: TGCGCCAGCAGCTTGGTCGGCAGCACAGATACGCAGTATTTT
v_gene: TRBV30; d_gene: .; j_gene: TRBJ1-6; abundance: once; CDR3aa: CAWNRGRLTPLHF; CDR3nt: TGTGCCTGGAATAGGGGTCGGTTGACACCCCTCCACTTT
v_gene: TRBV5-6; d_gene: .; j_gene: TRBJ2-3; abundance: .; CDR3aa: CASSLLELGPDTQYF; CDR3nt: TGTGCCAGCAGCTTGTTGGAATTGGGACCAGATACGCAGTATTTT
v_gene: TRBV5-8; d_gene: .; j_gene: TRBJ1-6; abundance: few; CDR3aa: CASSFWNSPLHF; CDR3nt: TGTGCCAGCAGCTTTTGGAATTCACCCCTCCACTTT
v_gene: TRBV6-6; d_gene: .; j_gene: TRBJ1-1; abundance: .; CDR3aa: CASRWDLVNTEAFF; CDR3nt: TGTGCCAGCAGATGGGACTTAGTGAACACTGAAGCTTTCTTT
v_gene: TRBV11-2; d_gene: .; j_gene: TRBJ1-1; abundance: .; CDR3aa: CASSVAAMNTEAFF; CDR3nt: TGTGCCAGCAGCGTAGCTGCAATGAACACTGAAGCTTTCTTT
v_gene: TRBV15; d_gene: TRBD2; j_gene: TRBJ2-3; abundance: .; CDR3aa: CATSRGSAGGTDTQYF; CDR3nt: TGTGCCACCAGCAGAGGGTCGGCGGGGGGCACAGATACGCAGTATTTT
v_gene: TRBV30; d_gene: .; j_gene: TRBJ1-1; abundance: .; CDR3aa: CAWSGGKNTEAFF; CDR3nt: TGTGCCTGGAGTGGGGGGAAGAACACTGAAGCTTTCTTT
v_gene: TRBV5-1; d_gene: .; j_gene: TRBJ2-2; abundance: .; CDR3aa: CASSLWGQNTGELFF; CDR3nt: TGCGCCAGCAGCTTGTGGGGGCAGAACACCGGGGAGCTGTTTTTT